This T cell receptor beta chain is drawn from a study of CD8 T cells in ankylosing spondylitis listed by TCRdb under 2017. General notes on the study: T cell receptor beta repertoires were profiled in healthy donors and ankylosing spondylitis patients so that disease-linked TCR variants could be found. The whole study cohort included 108 healthy donors and around 24 ankylosing spondylitis patients. Peripheral blood was sampled, and synovial fluid was additionally collected from ankylosing spondylitis patients. On the study overall, not on this receptor specifically: Some motif variants had previously been reported in the synovial fluid and blood of reactive arthritis patients, which suggests shared mechanisms of disease initiation. Blood from ankylosing spondylitis patients appeared to be characterized by a TCR beta motif composed of several highly homologous amino acid variants. The disease-linked clones showed a CD8+ phenotype and occurred at relatively low frequencies in peripheral blood. Significant enrichment of the disease-linked clones was reported in matched synovial fluid samples from ankylosing spondylitis patients.

V and J are truncated by 4 bases and 4 bases respectively, leaving an intervening sequence of 23 bases. The CDR3 has 17 amino acids, counting the end cysteine and phenylalanine. Kept here is only the CDR3 DNA, which spans 51 bases and is read in frame from base 1. From a lookup of the germline V gene, CDR1 and CDR2 are SQVTM and ANQGSEA. This clonotype is labeled medium-sized (0.01 to 0.1%). Its cognate antigen has yet to be identified. No qualities accompany the bases; no much larger clone lies one base away. The run used an Illumina HiSeq 2500. Quantitative 5'-RACE with molecular barcodes was the method used to prepare the TCR beta libraries. The original pipeline was this. A new computational method, built on a probabilistic model of VDJ rearrangement, was used to identify disease-linked TCR variants. TCRdb applied fastp at Q25 and MiXCR to the public reads, then kept only in-frame beta chains. Every entry covers one CDR3 protein and lists the most common genes and DNA from its rows. The authors' filters were not applied to this entry. This sample holds about 31,000 distinct CDR3 sequences; 5.5% to 8% were observed only once. The ten largest clones capture roughly 10% of the sample.

This sequence originates from a male donor with ankylosing spondylitis or in good health (not recorded which). The sequenced sample was blood, either unsorted or a sorted T cell fraction (not recorded which). Recombination connected TRBV29-1 to TRBJ2-1, and possibly TRBD2, on 6 matching bases. The CDR3 has the sequence CSVVCLLVGDSYNEQFF. The DNA is TGCAGCGTTGTTTGTTTGCTCGTGGGGGACTCGTACAATGAGCAGTTCTTC.